This T cell receptor (beta chain) emerged from a study of graft-versus-host responses after intestinal transplantation. Study background: Transplants were multivisceral, liver-intestinal, or isolated intestinal.

The CDR3 has 14 residues. Per the germline V gene, CDR1 is MNHEY and CDR2 is SMNVEV (reference sequence). V dropped 3 bases and J dropped 6 bases, with 13 bases sitting between them. As to this clone: The target antigen is unknown.

Regarding the study as a whole: GvH clones surfaced in recipient marrow, some emerging earlier in ileum or blood. Across patients carrying graft-donor T cell macrochimerism, allografts held high graft-versus-host to host-versus-graft clonal ratios.

The protocol was immunoSEQ multiplex PCR, while the TCRdb copy is restricted to in-frame clones and leaves out a portion. Of tens of thousands of clones in the sample, 90% to 95% were seen once. This clonotype originated in a human donor who was the organ donor for an intestinal transplant. Source: unstimulated CD8+ T cells sorted from spleen or lymph node cells, taken before transplant. This chain connects TRBV27 to TRBJ2-3; no firm D call. The CDR3 region is CASSFYGLRDTQYF. CDR3 sequence (DNA): TGTGCCAGCAGTTTCTACGGGCTCAGGGATACGCAGTATTTT.